A single sample gave rise to the 7 T cell receptor beta chains below, sequenced in a study of tumor-infiltrating lymphocytes in localized non-small cell lung cancer. TCRdb's copy holds only in-frame clones and misses some; the assay was immunoSEQ multiplex PCR. The data hold roughly 2,800 clones, with more than 65% observed a single time. The specimen sequenced was uninvolved lung tissue not adjacent to the tumor. The receptors here all came from a human donor with non-small cell lung cancer.

This chain uses TRBV4-3 with TRBJ2-7; no clear D. The ends were cut back, 1 base at V and 2 bases at J, with 15 bases in the middle. Germline V gene sequence: CDR1 LGHNA, CDR2 YSLEER. The CDR3 is made up of 16 amino acids. The CDR3 DNA follows: TGCGCCAGCAGCCAAGCCCTGGAAATGACCCCCTACGAGCAGTACTTC. It yields the protein CASSQALEMTPYEQYF.

This clone turned up a few times. The junction departs from germline at one end; a sequencing error may be responsible. V usage is TRBV7-7 and J usage is TRBJ1-5; 11 bases map to TRBD1. The CDR3 extends over 16 amino acids. Germline V gene sequence: CDR1 SSHAT, CDR2 FNYEAQ (reference sequence). The CDR3 region has the DNA TGTGCTAGCAGCAGGACCATAGGGACAGGGGGTCAGCCCCAGCATTTT. Protein sequence: CASSRTIGTGGQPQHF.

This clone is categorized as large. V usage is TRBV7-2 and J usage is TRBJ1-4; D unclear. This CDR3 has 15 residues. Trimming stripped 2 bases from V and 0 bases from J, with 7 bases between. Germline CDR1 is SGHTA and CDR2 is FQGNSA. CDR3 in amino acids: CASSLTPATNEKLFF. CDR3 DNA sequence: TGTGCCAGCAGCTTAACCCCCGCAACTAATGAAAAACTGTTTTTT. Filled out from reference TRBV7-2 and TRBJ1-4, the complete variable domain reads GAGVSQSPSNKVTEKGKDVELRCDPISGHTALYWYRQSLGQGLEFLIYFQGNSAPDKSGLPSDRFSAERTGGSVSTLTIQRTQQEDSAVYLCASSLTPATNEKLFFGSGTQLSVL.

The chain recombines TRBV25-1 with TRBJ2-1, with 9 bases lining up with TRBD2. The CDR3 spans 17 residues. Trimming cost V 2 bases and J 4 bases; bases outside gene matches: 9. CDR1 and CDR2 from the germline V gene are MGHDK and SYGVNS. CDR3 region: CASSERDPSGRYNEQFF. CDR3 nucleotides: TGTGCCAGCAGTGAACGGGACCCAAGCGGGAGGTACAATGAGCAGTTCTTC.

This clone appeared a few times. This rearrangement joins TRBV11-3 to TRBJ2-2; the D is unclear. CDR1 and CDR2 from the germline V gene are SGHNT and YENEEA. Trimming took 3 bases from V and 0 from J, leaving 8 bases between them. The CDR3 runs to 15 residues. CDR3 loop: CASSFGPANTGELFF. In nucleotides, the CDR3 is TGTGCCAGCAGCTTCGGGCCCGCGAACACCGGGGAGCTGTTTTTT.

This chain uses TRBV28 with TRBJ2-7, with D tentatively TRBD2 (7 bases). The germline V gene has CDR1 MDHEN and CDR2 SYDVKM. Trimming pared 8 bases from V and 4 bases from J, leaving 15 bases between. This CDR3 spans 13 amino acids. CDR3 bases: TGTGCCAGCGGGCTCGAGGGGGGGTACGAGCAGTACTTC. Amino acids: CASGLEGGYEQYF.

This clone was seen more than once but under ten times. The chain joins TRBV6-6 to TRBJ2-7, with 9 bases fitting TRBD2. This CDR3 contains 15 residues. J lost 0 bases, V lost 6 bases, and 6 bases had no gene match. From germline, CDR1 is MNHNY and CDR2 SVGAGI (reference sequence). The CDR3 here is CASSPSGALSYEQYV. CDR3 DNA: TGTGCCAGCAGCCCTAGCGGGGCCCTCTCCTACGAGCAGTACGTC.